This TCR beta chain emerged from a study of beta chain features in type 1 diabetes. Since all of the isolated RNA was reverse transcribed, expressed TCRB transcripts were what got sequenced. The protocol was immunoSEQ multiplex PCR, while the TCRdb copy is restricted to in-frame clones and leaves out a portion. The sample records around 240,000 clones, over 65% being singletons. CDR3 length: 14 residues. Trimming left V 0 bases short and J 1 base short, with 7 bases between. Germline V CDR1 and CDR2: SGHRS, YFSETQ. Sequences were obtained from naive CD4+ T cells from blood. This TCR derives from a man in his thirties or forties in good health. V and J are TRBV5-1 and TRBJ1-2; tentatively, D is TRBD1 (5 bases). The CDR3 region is CASSLETDNYGYTF. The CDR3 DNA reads TGCGCCAGCAGCTTGGAGACAGATAACTATGGCTACACCTTC.